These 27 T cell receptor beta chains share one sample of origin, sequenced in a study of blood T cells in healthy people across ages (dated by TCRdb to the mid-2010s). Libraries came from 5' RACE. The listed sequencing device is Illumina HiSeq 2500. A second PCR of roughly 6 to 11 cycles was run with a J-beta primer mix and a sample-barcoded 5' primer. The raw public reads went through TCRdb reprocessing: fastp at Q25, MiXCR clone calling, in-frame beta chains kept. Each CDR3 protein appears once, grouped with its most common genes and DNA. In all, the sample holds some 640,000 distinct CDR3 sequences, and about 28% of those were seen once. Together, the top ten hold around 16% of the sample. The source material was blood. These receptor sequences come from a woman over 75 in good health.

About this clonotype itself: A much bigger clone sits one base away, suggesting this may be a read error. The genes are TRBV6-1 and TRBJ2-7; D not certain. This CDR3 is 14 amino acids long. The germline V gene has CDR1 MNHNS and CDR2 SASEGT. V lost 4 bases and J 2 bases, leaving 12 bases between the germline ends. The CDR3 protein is CASSATQNTYEQYF. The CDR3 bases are TGTGCCAGCAGTGCGACCCAAAACACCTACGAGCAGTACTTC.

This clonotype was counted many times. CDR3 bases: TGCGCCAGTAATCAACCCGGGGTTAGAGATACGCAGTATTTT. Translated: CASNQPGVRDTQYF. V and J are TRBV4-1 and TRBJ2-3; D possibly corresponds to TRBD2 (5 bases). The germline V gene encodes CDR1 MGHRA and CDR2 YSYEKL. This CDR3 has 14 amino acids. Trimming removed 9 bases from V and 5 bases from J, with 18 bases in between.

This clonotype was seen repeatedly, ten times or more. The CDR3, as DNA: TGCAGTGCTAGAGATGAGACCAGACCTGGTGATACGCAGTATTTT. Residues: CSARDETRPGDTQYF. V and J are TRBV20-1 and TRBJ2-3; D unresolved. This CDR3 is 15 amino acids long. Germline CDR1 DFQATT, CDR2 SNEGSKA (reference sequence). V was clipped by 0 bases and J by 6 bases, with 16 bases between them.

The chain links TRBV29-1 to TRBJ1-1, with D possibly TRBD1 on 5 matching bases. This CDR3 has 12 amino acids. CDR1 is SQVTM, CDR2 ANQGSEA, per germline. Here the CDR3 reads CNGRRGTAEAFF. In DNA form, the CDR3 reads TGCAACGGACGTCGGGGGACCGCTGAAGCTTTCTTT.

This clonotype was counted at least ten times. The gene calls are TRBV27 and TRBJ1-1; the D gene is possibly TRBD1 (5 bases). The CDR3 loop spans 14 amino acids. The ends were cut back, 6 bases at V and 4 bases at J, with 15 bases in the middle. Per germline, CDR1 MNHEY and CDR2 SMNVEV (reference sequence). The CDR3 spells CASSWAGSSTEAFF. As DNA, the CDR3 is TGTGCCAGCAGCTGGGCAGGGTCGAGCACTGAAGCTTTCTTT.

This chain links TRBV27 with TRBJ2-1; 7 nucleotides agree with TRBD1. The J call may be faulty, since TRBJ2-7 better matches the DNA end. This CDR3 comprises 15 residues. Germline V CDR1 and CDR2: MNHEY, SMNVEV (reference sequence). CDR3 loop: CASKTGQSSYNEQYF. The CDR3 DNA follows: TGTGCCAGCAAAACGGGACAGTCCTCCTACAATGAGCAGTACTTC.

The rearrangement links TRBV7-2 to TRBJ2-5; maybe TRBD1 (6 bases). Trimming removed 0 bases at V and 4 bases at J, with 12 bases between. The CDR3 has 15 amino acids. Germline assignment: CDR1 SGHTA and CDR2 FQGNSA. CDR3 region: CASSLAHRALETQYF. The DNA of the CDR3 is TGTGCCAGCAGCTTAGCGCACAGGGCTTTAGAGACCCAGTACTTC. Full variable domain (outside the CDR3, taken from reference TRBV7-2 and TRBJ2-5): GAGVSQSPSNKVTEKGKDVELRCDPISGHTALYWYRQSLGQGLEFLIYFQGNSAPDKSGLPSDRFSAERTGGSVSTLTIQRTQQEDSAVYLCASSLAHRALETQYFGPGTRLLVL.

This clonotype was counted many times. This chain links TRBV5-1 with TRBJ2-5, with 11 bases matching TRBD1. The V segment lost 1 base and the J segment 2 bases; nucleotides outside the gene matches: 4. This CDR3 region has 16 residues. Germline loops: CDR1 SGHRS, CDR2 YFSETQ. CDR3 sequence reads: CASSLLGTGGQETQYF. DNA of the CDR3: TGCGCCAGCAGCTTGCTTGGGACAGGGGGACAAGAGACCCAGTACTTC.

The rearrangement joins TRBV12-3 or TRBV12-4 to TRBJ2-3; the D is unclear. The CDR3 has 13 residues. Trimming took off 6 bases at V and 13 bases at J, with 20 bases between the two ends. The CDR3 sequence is CASRRARADAEYF. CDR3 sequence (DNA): TGTGCCAGCAGAAGAGCGAGAGCAGATGCGGAGTATTTT.

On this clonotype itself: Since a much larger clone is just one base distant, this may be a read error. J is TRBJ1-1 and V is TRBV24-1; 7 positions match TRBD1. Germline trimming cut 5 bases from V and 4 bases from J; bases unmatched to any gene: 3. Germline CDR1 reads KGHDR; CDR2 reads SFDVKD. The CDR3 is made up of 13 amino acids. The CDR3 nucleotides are TGTGCCACCAGTGTAGCAGGGGGCACTGAAGCTTTCTTT. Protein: CATSVAGGTEAFF.

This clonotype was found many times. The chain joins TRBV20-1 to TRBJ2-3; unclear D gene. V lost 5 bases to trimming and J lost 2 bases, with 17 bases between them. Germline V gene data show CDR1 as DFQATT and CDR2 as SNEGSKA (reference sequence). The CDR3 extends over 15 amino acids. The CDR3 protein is CSALLPTRNTDTQYF. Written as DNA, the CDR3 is TGCAGTGCTCTCCTCCCGACTCGCAACACAGATACGCAGTATTTT.

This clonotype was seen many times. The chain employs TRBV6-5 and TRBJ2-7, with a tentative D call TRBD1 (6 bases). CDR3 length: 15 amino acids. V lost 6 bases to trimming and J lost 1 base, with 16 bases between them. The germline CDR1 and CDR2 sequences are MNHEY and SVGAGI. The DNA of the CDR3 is TGTGCCAGCAGCCCCTCCGGACAGACTTCCTACGAGCAGTACTTC. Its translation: CASSPSGQTSYEQYF.

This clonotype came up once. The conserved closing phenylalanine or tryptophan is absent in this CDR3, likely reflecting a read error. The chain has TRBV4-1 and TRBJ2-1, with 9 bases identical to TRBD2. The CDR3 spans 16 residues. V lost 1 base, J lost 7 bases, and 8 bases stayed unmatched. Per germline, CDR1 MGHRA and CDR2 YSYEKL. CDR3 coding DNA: TGCGCCAGCAGCCAAGCCCAGCGGGGGGCAGGTAATGAGCAGTTCTTA. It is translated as CASSQAQRGAGNEQFL.

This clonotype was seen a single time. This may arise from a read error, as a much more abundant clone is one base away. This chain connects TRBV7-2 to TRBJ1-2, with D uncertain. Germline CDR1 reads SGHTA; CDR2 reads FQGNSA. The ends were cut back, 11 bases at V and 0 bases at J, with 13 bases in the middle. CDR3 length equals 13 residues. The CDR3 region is CACEMLSNYGYTF. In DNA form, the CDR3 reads TGTGCCTGCGAAATGTTGTCTAACTATGGCTACACCTTC.

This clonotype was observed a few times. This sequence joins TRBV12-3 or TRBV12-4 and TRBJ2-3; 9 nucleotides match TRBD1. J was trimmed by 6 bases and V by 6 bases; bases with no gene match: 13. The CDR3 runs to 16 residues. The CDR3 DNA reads TGTGCCAGCAGCCCCGGGACAGGGAGTTTTTTGGATACGCAGTATTTT. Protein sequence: CASSPGTGSFLDTQYF.

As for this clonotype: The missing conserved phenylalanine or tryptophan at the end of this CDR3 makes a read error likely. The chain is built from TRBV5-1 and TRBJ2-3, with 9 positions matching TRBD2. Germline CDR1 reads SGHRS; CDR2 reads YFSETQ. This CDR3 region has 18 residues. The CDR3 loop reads CASSFFGASGASTDTQYL. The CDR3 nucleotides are TGCGCTAGCAGCTTTTTCGGAGCTAGCGGGGCTAGCACAGATACGCAGTATTTG.

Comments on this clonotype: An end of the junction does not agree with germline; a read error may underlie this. In DNA form, the CDR3 reads TGTGTCAGCAGCCTTGGACAGGGTGAAGCTTTCTTT. Protein product: CVSSLGQGEAFF. J is TRBJ1-1 and V is TRBV7-9; 8 bases fit TRBD1. The CDR3 is 12 residues long. Germline CDR1 SEHNR, CDR2 FQNEAQ (reference sequence).

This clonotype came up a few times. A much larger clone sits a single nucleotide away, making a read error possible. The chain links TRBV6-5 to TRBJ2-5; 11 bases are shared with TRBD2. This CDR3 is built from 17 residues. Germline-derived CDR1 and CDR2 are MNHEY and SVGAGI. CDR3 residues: CARSYLAGGRTKETQYF. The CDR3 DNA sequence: TGTGCCCGCAGTTACCTAGCGGGGGGCCGAACTAAAGAGACCCAGTACTTC.

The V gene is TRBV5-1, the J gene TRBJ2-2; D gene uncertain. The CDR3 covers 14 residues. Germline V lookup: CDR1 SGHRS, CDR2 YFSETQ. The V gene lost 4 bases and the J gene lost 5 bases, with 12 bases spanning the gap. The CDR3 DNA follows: TGCGCCAGCAGCCTGAGTTTGAGGACCGGGGAGCTGTTTTTT. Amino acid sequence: CASSLSLRTGELFF.

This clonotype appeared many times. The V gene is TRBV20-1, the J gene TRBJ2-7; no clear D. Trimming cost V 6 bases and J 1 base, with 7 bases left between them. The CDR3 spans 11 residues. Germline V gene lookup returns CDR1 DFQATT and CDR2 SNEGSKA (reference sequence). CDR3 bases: TGCAGTGCCCAATTTTCCTACGAGCAGTACTTC. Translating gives CSAQFSYEQYF.

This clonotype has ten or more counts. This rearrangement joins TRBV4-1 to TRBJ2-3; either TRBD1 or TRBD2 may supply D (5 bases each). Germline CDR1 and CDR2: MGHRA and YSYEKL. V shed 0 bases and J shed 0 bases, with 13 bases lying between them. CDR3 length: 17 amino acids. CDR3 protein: CASSQERGGSSTDTQYF. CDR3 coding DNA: TGCGCCAGCAGCCAAGAAAGGGGCGGGTCAAGCACAGATACGCAGTATTTT.

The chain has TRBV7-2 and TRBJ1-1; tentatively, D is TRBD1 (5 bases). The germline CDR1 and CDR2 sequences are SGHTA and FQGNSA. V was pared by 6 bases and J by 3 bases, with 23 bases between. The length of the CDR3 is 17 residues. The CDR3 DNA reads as TGTGCCAGCAGTTTAAACACTCCGAATGGGGCGGACACTGAAGCTTTCTTT. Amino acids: CASSLNTPNGADTEAFF. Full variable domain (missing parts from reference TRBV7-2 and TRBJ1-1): GAGVSQSPSNKVTEKGKDVELRCDPISGHTALYWYRQSLGQGLEFLIYFQGNSAPDKSGLPSDRFSAERTGGSVSTLTIQRTQQEDSAVYLCASSLNTPNGADTEAFFGQGTRLTVV.

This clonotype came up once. The CDR3 sequence is CASSLRASGAANEQYF. The CDR3 coding sequence is TGTGCCAGCAGCTTAAGGGCTAGCGGGGCGGCCAATGAGCAGTACTTC. J is TRBJ2-5 and V is TRBV7-2, with 9 bases fitting TRBD2. J lost 11 bases, V lost 2 bases, and 15 bases had no gene match. Germline loops: CDR1 SGHTA, CDR2 FQGNSA. The CDR3 is made up of 16 amino acids.

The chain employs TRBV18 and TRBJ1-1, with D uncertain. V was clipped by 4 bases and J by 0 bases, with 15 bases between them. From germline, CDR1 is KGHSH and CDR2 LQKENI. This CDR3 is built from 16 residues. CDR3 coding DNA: TGTGCCAGCTCACTAGCCGAGGCAGTCCTGAACACTGAAGCTTTCTTT. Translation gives CASSLAEAVLNTEAFF.

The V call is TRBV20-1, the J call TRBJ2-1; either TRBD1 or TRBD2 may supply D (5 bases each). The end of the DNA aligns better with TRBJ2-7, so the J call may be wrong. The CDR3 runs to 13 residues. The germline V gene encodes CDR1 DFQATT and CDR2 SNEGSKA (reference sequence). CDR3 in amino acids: CSANIDRDGEQYF. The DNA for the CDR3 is TGCAGTGCTAACATCGACCGGGACGGTGAGCAGTACTTC.

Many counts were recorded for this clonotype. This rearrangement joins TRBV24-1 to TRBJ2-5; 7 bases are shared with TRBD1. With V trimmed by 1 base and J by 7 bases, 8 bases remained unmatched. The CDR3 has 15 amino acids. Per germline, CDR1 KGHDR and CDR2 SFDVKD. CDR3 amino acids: CATSDLRQGMGTQYF. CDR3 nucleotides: TGTGCCACCAGTGATTTAAGACAGGGAATGGGGACCCAGTACTTC.

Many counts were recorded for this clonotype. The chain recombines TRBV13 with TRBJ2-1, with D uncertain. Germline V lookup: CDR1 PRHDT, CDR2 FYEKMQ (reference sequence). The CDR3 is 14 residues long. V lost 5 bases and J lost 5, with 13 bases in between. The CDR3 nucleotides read TGTGCCAGCAGCCTGGAACAAGGAGACAATGAGCAGTTCTTC. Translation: CASSLEQGDNEQFF.